This is a list of T cell receptor beta chains from one sample in a study of tumor-infiltrating lymphocytes in primary liver carcinoma. TCRdb reanalysed the multiplex PCR reads using MiXCR and keeps one entry per CDR3 protein. The sample consists of about 54,000 distinct CDR3 sequences, about 80% of them appearing once. The sequenced material came from liver tumor tissue from sampling region 2. These receptors all come from a man aged 40-55 years with primary liver carcinoma and hepatitis B virus infection. CDR3s include the opening cysteine and the closing phenylalanine or tryptophan. Fields, in order: V gene, D gene, J gene, CDR3 length, clone size, CDR3 protein. D genes are given only for firm matches. Where a row states a size, it is once, few, many or the class of an expanded clone; other rows omit it.

>TRBV6-1|TRBD2|TRBJ2-7|12|-
CAITESREGQYF
>TRBV4-1|-|TRBJ1-5|16|-
CASSLRQAIGHQPQHF
>TRBV7-3|TRBD2|TRBJ2-1|16|-
CASSLVGGGESSEQFF
>TRBV12-3/TRBV12-4|-|TRBJ2-7|12|-
CASHGRAYEKYF
>TRBV11-2|-|TRBJ2-7|15|-
CARSSTRGIRYERYF
>TRBV4-1|-|TRBJ1-5|14|-
CASSRGAGDQPQHF
>TRBV7-8|-|TRBJ2-5|14|many
CASSLRRAQETQYF
>TRBV11-2|-|TRBJ1-1|11|-
CASRQNTEAFF
>TRBV2|-|TRBJ2-1|17|-
CARSEKGGDPSYDEQFF
>TRBV6-5|TRBD1|TRBJ1-4|14|-
CSSSNTGGGEKLFF
>TRBV7-8|TRBD1|TRBJ2-1|13|-
CASMGQGSDEQFF
>TRBV4-1|-|TRBJ2-7|16|-
CASSLVSTGVGYKQYF
>TRBV7-8|-|TRBJ1-1|15|-
CASSLGGRVNTEVVF
>TRBV18|-|TRBJ2-7|16|-
CASPPKNSGNSYEQYF
>TRBV7-8|-|TRBJ1-6|16|-
CACSLGRQENNSPLHF
>TRBV6-6|-|TRBJ2-2|15|once
CDSSYDAVETGELFF
>TRBV11-3|-|TRBJ1-5|16|-
CAGSLGAVGGNQPQHF
>TRBV11-2|-|TRBJ2-7|13|-
CTISLSELASQYF
>TRBV11-1|-|TRBJ2-7|15|-
CVSSSYGQFSYEQYF
>TRBV5-5|-|TRBJ1-2|14|-
CASSLDFPSRGYTF
>TRBV5-4|-|TRBJ2-3|17|many
CASSLNAPTGDTDTQYF
>TRBV14|TRBD1|TRBJ2-1|15|many
CASSPGTGGYNEQFF
>TRBV12-3/TRBV12-4|TRBD1|TRBJ1-2|15|once
CASNLDGTALFGYTF
>TRBV12-3/TRBV12-4|TRBD2|TRBJ2-7|14|-
CVSRSTSGSYEQNF
>TRBV4-1|-|TRBJ2-4|16|-
CASSPGKLTAKNIQYF
>TRBV11-2|TRBD2|TRBJ2-2|16|-
CACSLVALAGTRELFF
>TRBV5-4|-|TRBJ1-2|14|-
CASSLEAERGGYTF
>TRBV11-2|-|TRBJ2-3|13|medium-sized
CASSLDSRDTQYF
>TRBV24-1|TRBD2|TRBJ2-5|15|-
CVTSEGTNLRETQYF
>TRBV11-2|TRBD2|TRBJ2-1|16|once
CASSSRPSGRIYGLFF
>TRBV28|-|TRBJ2-7|13|many
CASSLSDGREQYF